A selection of T cell receptor beta chains follows, all from one sample in a study of cytomegalovirus exposure and HLA in healthy donors. The table came from immunoSEQ multiplex PCR; TCRdb's copy has only in-frame clones and leaves some out. The sample contains over 50,000 clones, 55% to 75% of which appear only once. Sequencing was done on a sample of PBMCs. These receptors were collected from a middle-aged man in good health and CMV-seropositive. CDR3s include the opening cysteine and the closing phenylalanine or tryptophan. The order of the fields is clone size, D gene, V gene, J gene, CDR3 protein, CDR3 DNA. The D gene is left open where the match is weak. Some rows have no size entry. The others give once, few or many, or a class for an expanded clone.

>.|.|TRBV2|TRBJ1-2
CASSEAGEGRGYTF
TGTGCCAGCAGTGAAGCAGGGGAAGGGCGAGGCTACACCTTC
>.|.|TRBV18|TRBJ1-2
CASSQATGTGYTF
TGTGCCAGCTCACAAGCTACAGGGACCGGCTACACCTTC
>.|.|TRBV7-9|TRBJ1-1
CASSLAEGQPEAFF
TGTGCCAGCAGCTTAGCGGAAGGACAGCCTGAAGCTTTCTTT
>large|TRBD2|TRBV9|TRBJ2-7
CASSVGSGSSYEQYF
TGTGCCAGCAGCGTAGGGAGCGGGAGTTCTTACGAGCAGTACTTC
>.|TRBD2|TRBV19|TRBJ2-7
CASSEAGALYEQYF
TGTGCCAGTAGTGAAGCGGGAGCTCTCTACGAGCAGTACTTC
>.|.|TRBV10-3|TRBJ1-3
CAISESPLRGSGNTIYF
TGTGCCATCAGTGAGTCTCCCCTGCGTGGCTCTGGAAACACCATATATTTT
>.|TRBD1|TRBV7-2|TRBJ2-7
CASSLTGTGPYEQYF
TGTGCCAGCAGCCTTACCGGGACAGGTCCCTACGAGCAGTACTTC
>.|TRBD2|TRBV10-3|TRBJ2-5
CAVGSGGSGETQYF
TGTGCCGTGGGAAGCGGGGGGTCGGGTGAGACCCAGTACTTC
>.|TRBD2|TRBV7-8|TRBJ2-7
CASSLEGLAEPYEQYF
TGTGCCAGCAGCTTAGAAGGACTAGCGGAACCCTACGAGCAGTACTTC
>.|.|TRBV7-9|TRBJ1-1
CASSLAGGSSEAFF
TGTGCCAGCAGCTTAGCGGGAGGGTCCTCTGAAGCTTTCTTT
>.|.|TRBV2|TRBJ1-3
CASSEGQGRSGNTIYF
TGTGCCAGCAGTGAGGGTCAGGGGCGTTCTGGAAACACCATATATTTT
>.|.|TRBV15|TRBJ1-4
CATSRDGVLGVYKEKLFF
TGTGCCACCAGCAGAGATGGGGTGTTAGGGGTTTATAAAGAAAAACTGTTTTTT
>few|.|TRBV27|TRBJ1-6
CASSLLSGSPLHF
TGTGCCAGCAGTTTATTGTCAGGGTCACCCCTCCACTTT
>.|.|TRBV30|TRBJ2-7
CAWSPSKGSEQYF
TGTGCCTGGAGTCCCTCGAAAGGGAGCGAGCAGTACTTC
>.|.|TRBV19|TRBJ2-7
CASSRDREGEQYF
TGTGCCAGTAGTAGAGACAGGGAGGGCGAGCAGTACTTC
>.|TRBD2|TRBV7-7|TRBJ2-5
CASSPGTSGVGETQYF
TGTGCTAGCAGCCCCGGGACTAGCGGGGTTGGAGAGACCCAGTACTTC
>.|.|TRBV4-3|TRBJ1-1
CASSQRGATNTEAFF
TGCGCCAGCAGCCAACGTGGAGCAACGAACACTGAAGCTTTCTTT
>few|TRBD1|TRBV6-5|TRBJ2-2
CAARQGAGYTGELFF
TGTGCCGCGAGGCAGGGGGCGGGATACACCGGGGAGCTGTTTTTT
>.|TRBD1|TRBV30|TRBJ1-4
CAWLPRTGVGKLFF
TGTGCCTGGCTACCCCGGACAGGGGTCGGAAAACTGTTTTTT
>.|.|TRBV15|TRBJ1-2
CATSRSGGALGSGYTF
TGTGCCACCAGCAGGTCGGGGGGAGCGCTTGGGAGTGGCTACACCTTC
>few|TRBD2|TRBV29-1|TRBJ2-2
CSSSGAGGGTGELFF
TGCAGCTCCAGTGGGGCTGGCGGGGGCACCGGGGAGCTGTTTTTT
>.|.|TRBV5-5|TRBJ1-6
CASSFLGGSASPLHF
TGTGCCAGCAGCTTTCTCGGGGGATCGGCCTCACCCCTCCACTTT
>once|TRBD1|TRBV30|TRBJ1-2
CACNQGVYGYTF
TGTGCCTGCAATCAGGGGGTCTATGGCTACACCTTC
>.|TRBD1|TRBV2|TRBJ2-3
CASSRQGMPTDTQYF
TGTGCCAGCTCAAGACAGGGTATGCCCACAGATACGCAGTATTTT
>.|.|TRBV5-1|TRBJ2-1
CASSISGNEQFF
TGCGCCAGCAGCATTAGCGGCAATGAGCAGTTCTTC
>.|TRBD2|TRBV28|TRBJ2-7
CASLLGVGGRAGEQYF
TGTGCCAGCCTCTTAGGGGTCGGCGGGAGGGCCGGGGAGCAGTACTTC
>.|TRBD2|TRBV19|TRBJ2-3
CASSIDQAGDFTDTQYF
TGTGCCAGTAGTATAGATCAAGCGGGAGACTTCACAGATACGCAGTATTTT
>.|TRBD2|TRBV2|TRBJ2-4
CASKTSGMVKNIQYF
TGTGCCAGCAAGACTAGCGGGATGGTCAAAAACATTCAGTACTTC
>.|.|TRBV19|TRBJ2-5
CASSGTEETQYF
TGTGCCAGTAGTGGGACTGAAGAGACCCAGTACTTC
>few|.|TRBV7-3|TRBJ2-5
CASSSTGNDGETQYF
TGTGCCAGCAGCTCGACAGGCAACGACGGAGAGACCCAGTACTTC
>few|TRBD2|TRBV7-9|TRBJ2-5
CASSPDRTPGLAEETQYF
TGTGCCAGCAGCCCAGATCGTACGCCGGGACTAGCGGAAGAGACCCAGTACTTC
>once|TRBD1|TRBV19|TRBJ1-5
CASSMKGAGQPQHF
TGTGCCAGTAGTATGAAGGGGGCCGGTCAGCCCCAGCATTTT
>few|.|TRBV19|TRBJ1-2
CASSAQGRDYGYTF
TGTGCCAGTAGCGCACAGGGACGAGACTATGGCTACACCTTC
>.|.|TRBV7-8|TRBJ2-1
CASSSGLDATYNEQFF
TGTGCCAGCAGCTCGGGACTGGACGCAACCTACAATGAGCAGTTCTTC
>few|TRBD1|TRBV4-1|TRBJ2-2
CASSPDRATGELFF
TGCGCCAGCAGCCCGGACAGGGCCACCGGGGAGCTGTTTTTT
>.|.|TRBV9|TRBJ2-6
CASSFGQLSGANVLTF
TGTGCCAGCAGTTTTGGGCAGCTCTCTGGGGCCAACGTCCTGACTTTC
>few|TRBD1|TRBV7-9|TRBJ1-2
CASSNPGQGFGYTF
TGTGCCAGCAGCAACCCGGGACAGGGTTTTGGCTACACCTTC
>.|TRBD2|TRBV30|TRBJ2-1
CAWRTSGRVTAEQFF
TGTGCCTGGAGGACTAGCGGGAGGGTAACGGCTGAGCAGTTCTTC
>medium-sized|.|TRBV6-6|TRBJ1-1
CASGDIHMNTEAFF
TGTGCCAGCGGGGACATTCACATGAACACTGAAGCTTTCTTT
>.|.|TRBV6-5|TRBJ1-4
CASSYVGGNEKLFF
TGTGCCAGCAGTTACGTGGGGGGGAATGAAAAACTGTTTTTT
>.|.|TRBV19|TRBJ2-7
CASRPDTTTYEQYF
TGTGCCAGTAGACCGGACACCACTACCTACGAGCAGTACTTC
>.|TRBD2|TRBV7-2|TRBJ2-1
CASSLAASGSSYNEQFF
TGTGCCAGCAGCTTAGCAGCTAGCGGGAGCTCCTACAATGAGCAGTTCTTC
>.|TRBD1|TRBV5-6|TRBJ2-5
CASSQTVRDRGETQYF
TGTGCCAGCAGCCAAACCGTCCGGGACAGGGGGGAGACCCAGTACTTC
>.|TRBD1|TRBV25-1|TRBJ1-5
CASSQTGGSRPQHF
TGTGCCAGCAGTCAAACAGGGGGGAGTCGGCCCCAGCATTTT
>.|TRBD1|TRBV5-5|TRBJ1-3
CASSLALDRGTGNTIYF
TGTGCCAGCAGCTTGGCCTTGGACAGGGGAACGGGAAACACCATATATTTT
>.|TRBD1|TRBV18|TRBJ1-2
CASSPTGQDGYTF
TGTGCCAGCTCACCGACAGGGCAGGATGGCTACACCTTC
>.|.|TRBV7-3|TRBJ2-3
CASSLYGSGTDTQYF
TGTGCCAGCAGCTTATACGGGAGTGGCACAGATACGCAGTATTTT
>.|TRBD2|TRBV4-1|TRBJ2-2
CASRLGLAANTGELFF
TGCGCCAGTCGACTCGGACTAGCGGCGAACACCGGGGAGCTGTTTTTT
>.|.|TRBV7-8|TRBJ1-6
CASSSTGTGRSPLHF
TGTGCCAGCAGCTCTACAGGTACCGGACGATCACCCCTCCACTTT
>.|TRBD1|TRBV6-5|TRBJ1-6
CASSPGQRNSPLHF
TGTGCCAGCAGTCCGGGACAGAGAAATTCACCCCTCCACTTT
>.|.|TRBV7-6|TRBJ2-7
CASSSLGASYEQYF
TGTGCCAGCAGCTCCCTGGGAGCCTCCTACGAGCAGTACTTC
>.|TRBD2|TRBV7-2|TRBJ2-7
CASSLSSGTVRSEQYF
TGTGCCAGCAGCTTAAGCAGCGGGACGGTCCGTAGCGAGCAGTACTTC
>.|TRBD2|TRBV11-2|TRBJ2-7
CASSETTSGRRYEQYF
TGTGCCAGCAGCGAAACGACTAGCGGGAGAAGGTACGAGCAGTACTTC
>.|TRBD2|TRBV10-1|TRBJ2-2
CASSGPGLAGNTGELFF
TGCGCCAGCAGTGGTCCGGGACTAGCGGGGAACACCGGGGAGCTGTTTTTT
>few|.|TRBV29-1|TRBJ1-2
CSVEGGEGTYGYTF
TGCAGCGTTGAAGGGGGGGAGGGGACCTATGGCTACACCTTC
>.|.|TRBV18|TRBJ1-1
CASSQDLNTEAFF
TGTGCCAGCTCACAAGACTTGAACACTGAAGCTTTCTTT
>.|.|TRBV10-3|TRBJ2-1
CAISEAEGQFF
TGTGCCATCAGTGAAGCGGAAGGCCAGTTCTTC